Below are 29 T cell receptor beta chains sequenced from a single sample in a study of T cells in lung cancer brain metastases. The protocol was immunoSEQ multiplex PCR, while the TCRdb copy is restricted to in-frame clones and leaves out a portion. Here the sample spans roughly 1,900 clones, approximately 90% being singletons. Sequenced input: tumor tissue from a brain metastasis. Receptors were obtained from a woman aged 45-65 years with non-small cell lung cancer that had spread to the brain.

The rearrangement links TRBV27 to TRBJ1-2; D possibly corresponds to TRBD1 (6 bases). V was shortened by 0 bases and J by 0 bases, with 14 bases between the two germline ends. This CDR3 is 17 amino acids long. Germline V gene lookup returns CDR1 MNHEY and CDR2 SMNVEV (reference sequence). CDR3 nucleotides: TGTGCCAGCAGTTTATCCCCAGGGGCGATAGCTAACTATGGCTACACCTTC. Its translation: CASSLSPGAIANYGYTF.

This clone occurred once. The chain couples TRBV28 to TRBJ1-5; D not resolved. This CDR3 is built from 17 residues. V was pared by 1 base and J by 1 base, with 14 bases between. Germline V gives CDR1 MDHEN, CDR2 SYDVKM. The CDR3 loop is CASSLLVQPPSNQPQHF. The CDR3 bases are TGTGCCAGCAGTTTATTGGTTCAGCCCCCCAGCAATCAGCCCCAGCATTTT.

A single count supports this clone. The chain carries TRBV11-2 and TRBJ2-7, with 10 bases identical to TRBD2. This CDR3 is 14 amino acids long. The germline CDR1 and CDR2 sequences are SGHAT and FQNNGV. The V segment lost 3 bases and the J segment 5 bases; nucleotides outside the gene matches: 4. CDR3 region: CASSFASGRNEQYF. DNA of the CDR3: TGTGCCAGCAGCTTCGCTAGCGGGAGAAACGAGCAGTACTTC.

The chain carries TRBV9 and TRBJ1-2; no firm D call. This CDR3 has 12 residues. V gave up 4 bases and J gave up 8 bases, with 12 bases separating them. Germline assignment: CDR1 SGDLS and CDR2 YYNGEE. CDR3 loop: CASSPNPWGYTF. The CDR3, as DNA: TGTGCCAGCAGCCCTAATCCCTGGGGCTACACCTTC.

The chain joins TRBV25-1 to TRBJ2-1; weak D call: TRBD1 (5 bases). CDR3 length: 16 residues. Germline V gene lookup returns CDR1 MGHDK and CDR2 SYGVNS. Trimming left V 2 bases short and J 5 bases short, with 16 bases between. DNA of the CDR3: TGTGCCAGCAGTGAAATGGGTAGGGGTTCCCACAATGAGCAGTTCTTC. It specifies CASSEMGRGSHNEQFF.

The chain links TRBV7-2 to TRBJ2-5, with TRBD2 matching 8 bases. CDR3 length: 15 amino acids. The germline CDR1 and CDR2 sequences are SGHTA and FQGNSA. J gave up 7 bases and V 5 bases, and 12 bases lay outside the gene matches. CDR3 protein: CASSRGLAGPGTQYF. The CDR3 nucleotides are TGTGCCAGCAGCCGCGGACTAGCAGGGCCGGGGACCCAGTACTTC.

A note on this clone: The sample holds other DNA sequences that translate to the same CDR3. The chain employs TRBV30 and TRBJ1-2; D is perhaps TRBD1 (5 bases). V was trimmed by 7 bases and J by 4 bases, leaving 13 bases between them. Germline V gene lookup returns CDR1 GTSNPN and CDR2 SVGIG (reference sequence). This CDR3 has 12 residues. CDR3 residues: CASGGGGYGYTF. The CDR3 DNA reads as TGTGCCTCGGGGGGAGGCGGCTATGGCTACACCTTC.

This chain joins TRBV7-2 and TRBJ2-3; TRBD2 matches at 8 bases. The CDR3 is 15 amino acids. The germline V gene encodes CDR1 SGHTA and CDR2 FQGNSA. The V segment lost 7 bases and the J segment 4 bases; nucleotides outside the gene matches: 10. The chain's CDR3 is CASTGGAGVADTQYF. CDR3 nucleotide sequence: TGTGCCAGCACCGGGGGAGCGGGAGTGGCAGATACGCAGTATTTT.

The chain recombines TRBV5-6 with TRBJ2-7; 7 bases align to TRBD2. The CDR3 length is 14 residues. CDR1 is SGHDT, CDR2 YYEEEE, per germline. V was pared by 0 bases and J by 3 bases, with 3 bases of the junction left unmatched. CDR3 coding DNA: TGTGCCAGCAGCTTGGCCGCTAGCGGCTACGAGCAGTACTTC. As protein: CASSLAASGYEQYF.

The rearrangement links TRBV10-2 to TRBJ1-2, with 9 bases fitting TRBD1. Trimming cost V 7 bases and J 10 bases; bases outside gene matches: 22. This CDR3 comprises 17 residues. The germline V gene has CDR1 WSHSY and CDR2 SAAADI. As DNA, the CDR3 is TGCGCCAGCAATGGGATCGGGACAGGGATTCCCAGGGATGACTACACCTTC. It translates to CASNGIGTGIPRDDYTF.

Of note for this clone: A junction boundary mismatches the germline segment, possibly from a read error. This chain uses TRBV7-2 with TRBJ1-5, with a tentative D call TRBD1 (6 bases). Germline V gives CDR1 SGHTA, CDR2 FQGNSA. The CDR3 totals 16 residues. As DNA, the CDR3 is TGTGCCAGCAGCTTAGGGACAGTCCGTAGCAATCAGCCTCAGCATTTT. This translates into CASSLGTVRSNQPQHF.

J is TRBJ2-5 and V is TRBV7-9; 11 positions agree with TRBD2. Germline V lookup: CDR1 SEHNR, CDR2 FQNEAQ (reference sequence). With 4 bases clipped from V and 1 base from J, the junction kept 5 bases outside the gene matches. This CDR3 is built from 16 residues. In DNA form, the CDR3 reads TGTGCCAGCAGCTCAGACGGGACTAGCGGCCAAGAGACCCAGTACTTC. It encodes CASSSDGTSGQETQYF.

The CDR3 DNA sequence: TGTGCCAGCAGCTCCCCCCCAGGGGGCTATGGCTACACCTTC. Residues: CASSSPPGGYGYTF. The J gene is TRBJ1-2, the V gene TRBV7-8; TRBD1 matches at 7 bases. CDR3 length equals 14 residues. Trimming removed 4 bases from V and 4 bases from J; junction bases left unmatched: 6. Per the germline V gene, CDR1 is SGHVS and CDR2 is FQNEAQ.

The V gene is TRBV4-3, the J gene TRBJ2-3; 9 nucleotides align to TRBD2. Trimming removed 6 bases from V and 2 bases from J; junction bases left unmatched: 3. The germline V gene encodes CDR1 LGHNA and CDR2 YSLEER. The CDR3 extends over 14 amino acids. Here the CDR3 reads CASSLAGDTDTQYF. The DNA of the CDR3 is TGCGCCAGCAGTTTAGCGGGGGACACAGATACGCAGTATTTT.

J is TRBJ1-1 and V is TRBV5-8; no firm D call. Germline V gives CDR1 SGHTS, CDR2 YDEGEE. V lost 1 base and J 1 base, leaving 17 bases between the germline ends. The CDR3 sequence is 17 residues long. The CDR3 DNA reads as TGTGCCAGCAGCTTGAGGTTGCGCGCGGGAGGGAACACTGAAGCTTTCTTT. As protein: CASSLRLRAGGNTEAFF.

CDR3 nucleotide sequence: TGTGCCAGCACCTACAGATTTACCCCTCAAGCCCACACCTTC. It specifies CASTYRFTPQAHTF. This chain links TRBV28 with TRBJ1-2; D ambiguous. The V gene lost 7 bases and the J gene lost 12 bases, with 24 bases spanning the gap. From germline, CDR1 is MDHEN and CDR2 SYDVKM. The CDR3 is made up of 14 amino acids.

This clone appeared once. The V gene is TRBV20-1, the J gene TRBJ1-1; D remains unclear. Germline CDR1 DFQATT, CDR2 SNEGSKA (reference sequence). The V end lost 7 bases, the J end lost 8 bases, and 14 bases lay between the germline ends. CDR3 length equals 11 residues. CDR3 sequence (DNA): TGCAGTGGATCCTGGGATAGAGAAGCTTTCTTT. This translates into CSGSWDREAFF.

The rearrangement joins TRBV10-3 to TRBJ1-2, with TRBD1 identical over 8 bases. Germline CDR1 is ENHRY and CDR2 is SYGVKD. V gave up 0 bases and J gave up 3 bases; unmatched junction bases: 12. CDR3 size: 18 residues. CDR3 in DNA: TGTGCCATCAGTGAGTCGAAGTTGGCAGGGGGCGTCTACTATGGCTACACCTTC. It codes for CAISESKLAGGVYYGYTF.

The chain employs TRBV11-3 and TRBJ1-3; D remains unclear. There are 15 residues in the CDR3. Germline lookup yields CDR1 SGHNT and CDR2 YENEEA. Trimming took off 2 bases at V and 0 bases at J, with 8 bases between the two ends. The CDR3 region has the DNA TGTGCCAGCAGCTTAAGCCGCGGCTCTGGAAACACCATATATTTT. This encodes CASSLSRGSGNTIYF.

The chain is built from TRBV5-6 and TRBJ1-1; D might be TRBD1 (5 bases). The CDR3 is 16 amino acids. Germline lookup yields CDR1 SGHDT and CDR2 YYEEEE. Trimming stripped 2 bases from V and 5 bases from J, with 19 bases between. DNA for the CDR3: TGTGCCAGCAGCTTTAGGGCTTCAGGGATTTTTACTGAAGCTTTCTTT. Residues: CASSFRASGIFTEAFF. Full variable domain (remainder filled in from reference TRBV5-6 and TRBJ1-1): DAGVTQSPTHLIKTRGQQVTLRCSPKSGHDTVSWYQQALGQGPQFIFQYYEEEERQRGNFPDRFSGHQFPNYSSELNVNALLLGDSALYLCASSFRASGIFTEAFFGQGTRLTVV.

V is TRBV9 and J is TRBJ2-2; D is unclear. Germline CDR1 SGDLS, CDR2 YYNGEE. Trimming stripped 4 bases from V and 3 bases from J, with 7 bases between. The CDR3 has 13 residues. In DNA, the CDR3 is TGTGCCAGCAGCACGCAGGACACCGGGGAGCTGTTTTTT. This sequence encodes CASSTQDTGELFF.

This sequence joins TRBV5-1 and TRBJ2-3, with TRBD2 matching 10 bases. With 0 bases clipped from V and 1 base from J, the junction kept 2 bases outside the gene matches. Germline lookup yields CDR1 SGHRS and CDR2 YFSETQ. The CDR3 contains 16 residues. CDR3 DNA sequence: TGCGCCAGCAGCTTGGGACTAGCGGGCCGCACAGATACGCAGTATTTT. This encodes CASSLGLAGRTDTQYF.

This chain joins TRBV6-5 and TRBJ1-2; weak D call: TRBD1 (6 bases). Germline values: CDR1 MNHEY, CDR2 SVGAGI. The CDR3 has 14 residues. Trimming shortened V by 6 bases and J by 3 bases, and 14 bases separated the two germline ends. CDR3 residues: CASRPRQADYGYTF. For the CDR3, the DNA is TGTGCCAGCAGGCCCCGACAGGCGGACTATGGCTACACCTTC.

CDR3 in amino acids: CASSQEIRTGGYTF. DNA for the CDR3: TGCGCCAGCAGCCAAGAGATTCGCACGGGAGGCTACACCTTC. The chain joins TRBV4-3 to TRBJ1-2, with D unresolved. The CDR3 loop spans 14 amino acids. V was cut by 0 bases and J by 8 bases, with 13 bases left in between. Germline assignment: CDR1 LGHNA and CDR2 YSLEER.

The rearrangement links TRBV11-1 to TRBJ2-3, with 8 bases that match TRBD1. Germline loops: CDR1 SGHAT, CDR2 FQDESV (reference sequence). V was clipped by 5 bases and J by 4 bases; unmatched bases: 5. This CDR3 spans 14 amino acids. This chain's CDR3 is CASSLMTGADTQYF. The CDR3 DNA reads as TGTGCCAGCAGCCTGATGACAGGGGCAGATACGCAGTATTTT.

The gene calls are TRBV27 and TRBJ1-3; tentative D call: TRBD1 (6 bases). In germline, CDR1 is MNHEY, CDR2 SMNVEV (reference sequence). V was clipped by 8 bases and J by 3 bases, with 14 bases between them. The length of the CDR3 is 14 residues. For the CDR3, the DNA is TGTGCCAGCGCCCTACAGGGAAATGGAAACACCATATATTTT. Amino acid sequence: CASALQGNGNTIYF.

A remark on this clone: Other DNA sequences in the same sample also yield this CDR3. V is TRBV19 and J is TRBJ2-7; D might be TRBD1 or TRBD2, each matching 6 bases. The CDR3 is 14 residues long. Germline CDR1 reads LNHDA; CDR2 reads SQIVND (reference sequence). The CDR3 DNA follows: TGTGCTAGCTCCGGACAGATTGGGAGGAACGAGCAGTACTTC. Residues: CASSGQIGRNEQYF.

The chain is built from TRBV30 and TRBJ2-5; 9 bases fit TRBD1. The germline gives CDR1 GTSNPN, CDR2 SVGIG (reference sequence). The V segment lost 3 bases and the J segment 2 bases; nucleotides outside the gene matches: 1. The CDR3 totals 13 residues. The CDR3 spells CAWRGTGQETQYF. The DNA of the CDR3 is TGTGCCTGGAGGGGGACAGGGCAAGAGACCCAGTACTTC.

This chain's CDR3 is CASSLDGGSYEQYF. CDR3 in DNA: TGTGCCAGCAGCTTAGATGGGGGCAGCTACGAGCAGTACTTC. The chain recombines TRBV11-2 with TRBJ2-7; tentatively, D is TRBD1 (6 bases). The V and J ends lost 0 bases and 3 bases respectively, with 9 bases between them. Looked up from germline, CDR1 is SGHAT and CDR2 is FQNNGV. There are 14 residues in the CDR3.